This T cell receptor (beta chain) was recovered during a study of siplizumab effects on memory and regulatory T cells (dated by TCRdb to about 2019). In terms of the full investigation: The study looked at the effect of siplizumab, an anti-CD2 antibody, on alloreactive T-cell subsets in allogeneic mixed lymphocyte reactions made from human PBMCs.

Library generation was performed with the immunoSEQ multiplex PCR assay. Some 100,000 TCR templates per sample were assayed by the deep sequencing platform. Genomic DNA extracted from sorted T cells was used for TCRbeta CDR3 sequencing. As for the authors' bioinformatics: The R programming language was used for clonal analysis of the TCRbeta CDR3 data. Unstimulated samples were compared with post-reaction CFSE-low samples to define alloreactive CD4+ and CD8+ clones. Regulatory or non-regulatory origin was assigned to alloreactive CD4+ clones by matching of sequences to sorted unstimulated Treg and non-Treg repertoires. The table was pulled from immuneACCESS by TCRdb, which kept in-frame rearrangements only. Such tables lose some clones; where checked, under half of the loss comes from unresolved V genes, and the rest has no known cause. Clonal size and the V and J genes are those of that table, whereas D and trimming came from the DNA. The sample contains 50,000 to 75,000 clones, roughly 78% of them found a single time. Together, the top ten hold about 0.42% of the sample.

CDR3 length: 17 amino acids, cysteine to phenylalanine. This entry keeps only the CDR3 DNA: 51 bases, framed from base 1. As to this clone: There is no known antigen for this receptor. Base qualities are not at hand, and no much larger clone is one base apart.

Additional sequencing covered unstimulated subsets from three donor pairs, namely CD8+ effector memory, CD4+ naive, CD8+ TEMRA, CD4+ memory and CD8+ naive. Sorted unstimulated T cells and proliferating T cells recovered from mixed lymphocyte reactions were subjected to TCRbeta CDR3 sequencing. Fresh whole blood from roughly ten HLA-typed healthy donors was used to isolate PBMCs. Study-level results and caveats: Compared with memory T cells, unstimulated naive T cells appeared more diverse, and naive cells seemed to make a substantial contribution to the alloresponse. Because sequences at frequencies below about 10^-5 were poorly captured, only a minor fraction of alloreactive clones could be mapped back to unstimulated subsets. Whether proliferating Tregs from siplizumab cultures actually had suppressive function was not functionally confirmed. Of the alloreactive CD4+ clones that could be mapped, the Treg-derived share averaged 68.8% with siplizumab compared with approximately 25% in control reactions. For roughly 75-97% of proliferating CD4+ or CD8+ clones, no naive or memory phenotype could be assigned. Siplizumab significantly lowered the cumulative frequency of alloreactive sequences that could be traced to unstimulated CD4+ memory T cells.

Sequencing was done on a sample of memory CD4+ T cells sorted from blood. The cell subset or site label corresponds to: unstimulated CD4+ memory T cells. The receptor was isolated from a human donor in good health. This chain joins TRBV21-1 to TRBJ2-4; the table's D call, TRBD1, was not checked against the DNA. TRBV21-1 is a pseudogene locus. The DNA is TGTGCCAGCAGCACCCAAAGGACAGGCCAAGCCAAAAACATTCAGTACTTC. The resulting protein is CASSTQRTGQAKNIQYF.